The entry that follows covers one T cell receptor (beta chain) sequence. Its antigen is as yet unknown. The CDR3 runs 18 residues. Germline V gene sequence: CDR1 MNHEY, CDR2 SVGAGI. V was trimmed by 0 bases and J by 4 bases, leaving 18 bases between them. The data were taken from a study of blood T cells in healthy people across ages. Findings and caveats of the study: A greater number of naive CD4+ cells and higher diversity distinguished long-lived donors from aged donors. In older individuals, TCR beta diversity per million T cells was lower, falling roughly linearly with age. Naive T cell percentage and TCR beta diversity correlated strongly.

Healthy Caucasians from Russia aged roughly 6 to 90 served as donors. With a J-beta primer mix and a sample-barcoded 5' primer, a second PCR ran about 7 to 11 cycles. TCRdb analysed the 5' RACE reads with MiXCR anew, one entry per CDR3 protein. This table has around 1.5 million distinct CDR3 sequences, roughly 59% appearing once. Input material: blood. This receptor was taken from a man between 18 and 35 years old in good health. The chain is built from TRBV6-5 and TRBJ2-2; perhaps TRBD2 as D (6 bases). The CDR3 is CASSYSIRGTHRTGELFF. CDR3 nucleotide sequence: TGTGCCAGCAGTTACTCGATCCGGGGGACTCACCGCACCGGGGAGCTGTTTTTT.